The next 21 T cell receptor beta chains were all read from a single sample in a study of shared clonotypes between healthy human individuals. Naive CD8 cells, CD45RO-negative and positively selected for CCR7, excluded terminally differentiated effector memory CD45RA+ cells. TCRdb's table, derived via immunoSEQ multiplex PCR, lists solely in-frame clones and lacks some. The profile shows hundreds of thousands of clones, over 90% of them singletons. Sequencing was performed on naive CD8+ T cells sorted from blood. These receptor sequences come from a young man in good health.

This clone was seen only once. CDR3 sequence reads: CASSLDYEFRYEQYF. Here the CDR3 DNA reads TGTGCCAGCAGCCTGGACTACGAATTTCGGTACGAGCAGTACTTC. This sequence joins TRBV27 and TRBJ2-7, with a tentative D call TRBD2 (6 bases). Trimming removed 6 bases from V and 4 bases from J, with 19 bases in between. CDR3 length: 15 residues. Looked up from germline, CDR1 is MNHEY and CDR2 is SMNVEV (reference sequence).

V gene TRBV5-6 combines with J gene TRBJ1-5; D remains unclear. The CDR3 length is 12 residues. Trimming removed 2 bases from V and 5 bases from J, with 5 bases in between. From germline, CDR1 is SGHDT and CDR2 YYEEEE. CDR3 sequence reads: CASSFGDQPQHF. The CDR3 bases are TGTGCCAGCAGCTTCGGGGATCAGCCCCAGCATTTT.

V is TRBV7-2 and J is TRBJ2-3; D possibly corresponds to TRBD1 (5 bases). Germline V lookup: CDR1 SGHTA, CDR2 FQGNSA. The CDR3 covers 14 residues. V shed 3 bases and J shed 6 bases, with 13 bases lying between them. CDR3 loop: CASSFDTYRDTQYF. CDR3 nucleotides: TGTGCCAGCAGCTTCGACACTTACAGGGATACGCAGTATTTT.

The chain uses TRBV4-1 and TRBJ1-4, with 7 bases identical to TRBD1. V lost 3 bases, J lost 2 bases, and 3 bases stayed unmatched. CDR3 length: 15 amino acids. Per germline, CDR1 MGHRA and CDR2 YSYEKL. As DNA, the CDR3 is TGCGCCAGCAGCCACGGGACAGCGACTAATGAAAAACTGTTTTTT. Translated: CASSHGTATNEKLFF.

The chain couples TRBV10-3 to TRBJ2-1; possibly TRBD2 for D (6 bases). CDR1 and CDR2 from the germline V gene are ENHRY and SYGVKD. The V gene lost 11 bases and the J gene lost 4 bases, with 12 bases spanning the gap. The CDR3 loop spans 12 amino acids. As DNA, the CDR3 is TGTGCCTCGGGACTGGAGTACAATGAGCAGTTCTTC. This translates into CASGLEYNEQFF.

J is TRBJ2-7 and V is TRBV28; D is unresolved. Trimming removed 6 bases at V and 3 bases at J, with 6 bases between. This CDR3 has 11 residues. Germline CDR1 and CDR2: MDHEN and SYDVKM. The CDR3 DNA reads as TGTGCCAGCAGAGACAACTACGAGCAGTACTTC. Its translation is CASRDNYEQYF.

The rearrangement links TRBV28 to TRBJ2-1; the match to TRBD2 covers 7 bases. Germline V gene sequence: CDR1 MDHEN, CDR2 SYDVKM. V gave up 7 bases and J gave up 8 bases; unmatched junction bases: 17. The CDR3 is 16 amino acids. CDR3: CASNSREYRAIDEQFF. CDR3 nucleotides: TGTGCCAGCAACTCGCGGGAGTATCGGGCAATAGATGAGCAGTTCTTC.

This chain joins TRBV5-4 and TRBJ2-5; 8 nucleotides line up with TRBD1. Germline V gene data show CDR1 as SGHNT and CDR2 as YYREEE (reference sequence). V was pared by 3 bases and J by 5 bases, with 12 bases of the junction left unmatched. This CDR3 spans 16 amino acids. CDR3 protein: CASSSTGQATGETQYF. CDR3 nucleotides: TGTGCCAGCAGCTCCACGGGACAGGCCACGGGGGAGACCCAGTACTTC.

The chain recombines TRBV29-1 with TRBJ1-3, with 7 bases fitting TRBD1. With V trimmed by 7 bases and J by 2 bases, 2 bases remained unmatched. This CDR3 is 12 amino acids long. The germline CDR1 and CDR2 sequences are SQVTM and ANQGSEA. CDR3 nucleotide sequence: TGCAGCGGACAGGGAACTGGAAACACCATATATTTT. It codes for CSGQGTGNTIYF.

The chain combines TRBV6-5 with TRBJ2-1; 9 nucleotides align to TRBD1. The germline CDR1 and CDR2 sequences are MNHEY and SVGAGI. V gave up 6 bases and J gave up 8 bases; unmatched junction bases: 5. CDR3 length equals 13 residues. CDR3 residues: CASSQQGADEQFF. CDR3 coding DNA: TGTGCCAGCAGCCAACAGGGGGCGGATGAGCAGTTCTTC.

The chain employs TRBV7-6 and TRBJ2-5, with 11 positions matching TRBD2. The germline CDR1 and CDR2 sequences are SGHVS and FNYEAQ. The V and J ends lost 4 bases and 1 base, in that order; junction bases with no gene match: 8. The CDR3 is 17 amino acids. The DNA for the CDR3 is TGTGCCAGCAGCTCACCCCCGGGACTAGCGGTCCAAGAGACCCAGTACTTC. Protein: CASSSPPGLAVQETQYF.

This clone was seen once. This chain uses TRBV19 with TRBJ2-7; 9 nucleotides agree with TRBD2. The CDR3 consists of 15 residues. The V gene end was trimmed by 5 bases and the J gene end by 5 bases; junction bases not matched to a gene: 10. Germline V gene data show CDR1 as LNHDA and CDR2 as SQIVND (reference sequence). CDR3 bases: TGTGCCAGTAGTCCGATAGCGGGAGAAAGCAACGAGCAGTACTTC. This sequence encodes CASSPIAGESNEQYF.

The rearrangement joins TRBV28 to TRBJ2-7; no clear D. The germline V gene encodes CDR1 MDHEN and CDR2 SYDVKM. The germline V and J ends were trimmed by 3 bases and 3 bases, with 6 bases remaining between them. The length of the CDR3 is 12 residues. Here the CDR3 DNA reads TGTGCCAGCAGTTTTCTTCTCTACGAGCAGTACTTC. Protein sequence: CASSFLLYEQYF.

The CDR3 sequence is CASSLDGLIDEQFF. CDR3 coding DNA: TGCGCCAGCAGCTTGGACGGCCTTATCGATGAGCAGTTCTTC. The chain carries TRBV5-1 and TRBJ2-1; D is uncertain. Per germline, CDR1 SGHRS and CDR2 YFSETQ. This CDR3 is 14 amino acids long. Trimming removed 0 bases at V and 8 bases at J, with 12 bases between.

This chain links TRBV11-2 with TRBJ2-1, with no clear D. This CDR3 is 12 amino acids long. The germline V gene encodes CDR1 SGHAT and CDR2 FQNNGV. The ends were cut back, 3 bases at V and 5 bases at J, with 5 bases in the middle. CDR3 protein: CASSFIDNEQFF. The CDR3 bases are TGTGCCAGCAGCTTTATCGACAATGAGCAGTTCTTC.

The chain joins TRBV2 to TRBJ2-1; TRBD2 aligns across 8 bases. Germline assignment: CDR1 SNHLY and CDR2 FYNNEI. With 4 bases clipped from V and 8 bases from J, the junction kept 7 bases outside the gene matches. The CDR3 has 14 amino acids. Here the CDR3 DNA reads TGTGCCAGCAGTGTTAGCGGGGCCAGGGATGAGCAGTTCTTC. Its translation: CASSVSGARDEQFF.

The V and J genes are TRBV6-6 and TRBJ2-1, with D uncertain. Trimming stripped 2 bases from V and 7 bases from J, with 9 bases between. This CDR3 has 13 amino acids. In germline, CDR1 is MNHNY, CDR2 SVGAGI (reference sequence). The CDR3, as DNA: TGTGCCAGCAGTTACGACACCGCGAATGAGCAGTTCTTC. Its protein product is CASSYDTANEQFF.

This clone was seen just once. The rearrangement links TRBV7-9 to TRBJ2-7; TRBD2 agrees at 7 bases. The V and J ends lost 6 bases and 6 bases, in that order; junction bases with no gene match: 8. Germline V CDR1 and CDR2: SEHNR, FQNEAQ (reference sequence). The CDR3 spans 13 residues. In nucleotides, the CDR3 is TGTGCCAGCAGACAAGGACTAGATAGCGAGCAGTACTTC. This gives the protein CASRQGLDSEQYF.

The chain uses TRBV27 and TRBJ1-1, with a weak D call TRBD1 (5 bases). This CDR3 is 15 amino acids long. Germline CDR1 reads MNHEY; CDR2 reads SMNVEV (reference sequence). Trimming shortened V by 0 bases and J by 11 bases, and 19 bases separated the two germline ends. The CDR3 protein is CASSLSGRAARRAFF. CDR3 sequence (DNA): TGTGCCAGCAGTTTATCTGGCAGGGCTGCAAGGCGGGCTTTCTTT.

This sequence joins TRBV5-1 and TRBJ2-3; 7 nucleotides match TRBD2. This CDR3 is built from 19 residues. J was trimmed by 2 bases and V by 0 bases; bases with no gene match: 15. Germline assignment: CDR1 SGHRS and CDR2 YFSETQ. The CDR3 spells CASSLESVGLRVNTDTQYF. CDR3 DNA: TGCGCCAGCAGCTTGGAATCGGTGGGACTAAGGGTTAACACAGATACGCAGTATTTT. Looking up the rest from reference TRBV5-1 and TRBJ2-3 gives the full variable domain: KAGVTQTPRYLIKTRGQQVTLSCSPISGHRSVSWYQQTPGQGLQFLFEYFSETQRNKGNFPGRFSGRQFSNSRSEMNVSTLELGDSALYLCASSLESVGLRVNTDTQYFGPGTRLTVL.

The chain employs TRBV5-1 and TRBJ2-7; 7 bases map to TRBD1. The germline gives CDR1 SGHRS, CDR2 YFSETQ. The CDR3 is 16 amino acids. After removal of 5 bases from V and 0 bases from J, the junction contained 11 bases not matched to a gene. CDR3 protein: CASRVGTALSSYEQYF. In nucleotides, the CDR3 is TGCGCCAGCAGAGTTGGGACAGCTTTGAGCTCCTACGAGCAGTACTTC.